The subject of this entry is one T cell receptor beta chain. What this receptor recognizes is not known. The input lacks base qualities; no much larger clone sits a single base away. This sample was included in a study of ipilimumab plus nivolumab after autologous stem cell transplantation (dated by TCRdb to the early 2020s). General notes on the study: The median number of doses that trial patients received was about five for ipilimumab and 7 to 9 for nivolumab. The DLBCL cohort included primary refractory and relapsed disease, with 18-month progression-free survival of roughly 86% and 30% respectively. Patients undergoing autologous transplant for high-risk diffuse large B cell lymphoma, mature T cell lymphoma, or multiple myeloma were enrolled in the trial. Thirty-five patients made up the trial's intent-to-treat population. Summary of the overall study and its limitations: The authors stated that profiles of the T cell receptor repertoire, regulatory T cell phenotype and gut microbiota provided a biologic rationale for studying this approach further. The authors concluded that combined checkpoint inhibition appeared tolerable when used as consolidation after transplant.

The germline V gene sets CDR1 to LGHNA and CDR2 to YNFKEQ. Counted from cysteine to phenylalanine, this CDR3 has 17 amino acids. Only CDR3 DNA remains: 51 bases, in frame from the first base. Ends trimmed: V by 3 bases, J by 10 bases; bases unmatched to a gene: 12. Library method: the immunoSEQ multiplex PCR assay. TCRdb carries this immuneACCESS record with in-frame sequences only. Its versions omit some clonotypes, under half of them owing to an unresolved V gene in the studies checked, with the rest unexplained. Counted in this sample were about 12,000 clones; around 73% of them appeared once. The ten largest clones capture approximately 15% of the sample. Ipilimumab was given at 1 mg/kg intravenously on day 1 of selected weeks, and checkpoint therapy started 14 to 28 days after autologous transplant. Patients received nivolumab at 3 mg/kg intravenously on day 1 of weeks 1, 4, 7, 10, and every two weeks through week 26. The study was a Phase Ib clinical trial testing combined checkpoint inhibition with ipilimumab and nivolumab as consolidation after autologous stem cell transplantation.

Recombination linked TRBV4-2 to TRBJ2-1, with 13 bases matching TRBD2. The clonotype was recovered from a male donor with diffuse large B-cell lymphoma. Sequenced here: PBMCs, sampled in a trial of ipilimumab plus nivolumab as post-transplant consolidation. This receptor carries the CDR3 CASSQQTTSGRANEQFF. The nucleotide sequence reads as follows: TGTGCCAGCAGCCAGCAGACAACTAGCGGGAGGGCCAACGAGCAGTTCTTC.